This TCR beta chain was found in a study of PD-L1 blockade in urothelial cancer (dated by TCRdb to about 2017). About the study as a whole: All patients started therapy in about 2014 and received atezolizumab 1,200 mg intravenously every 3 weeks. Twenty-five of 29 patients were identified as males with urothelial cancer of bladder origin, and a prior smoking history was reported by 18 of 29 patients. Patients had an ECOG performance status of 0 or 1 and had received between 0 and 3 prior chemotherapy regimens. Blood samples were analyzed at 3 weeks after treatment start (second dose) and at 6 weeks after treatment start. Blood samples yielded a median of approximately 150,000 T cells and around 83,000 unique TCRs, with median clonality approximately 0.08. Somatic, immune and clinical correlates of response to PD-L1 blockade with atezolizumab in urothelial cancer were the focus of an exploratory multi-omic analysis. TCR sequencing covered pretreatment tumor samples and matched, serially collected peripheral blood taken before and after atezolizumab treatment. Durable clinical benefit meant progression-free survival longer than 6 months, and TCR features were also tested against progression-free and overall survival. Whole exome sequencing and RNA sequencing of pretreatment tumors were performed alongside TCR sequencing in the same patients. About 10 patients achieved durable clinical benefit and approximately 20 did not. Pretreatment blood TCR-seq was available for about 30 patients, at least one posttreatment blood collection was obtained for some 25 patients, and tumor TCR-seq was available for some 25 patients.

Synthetic TCR analog templates were spiked into each PCR so that absolute template abundance could be estimated from read counts. The immunoSEQ assay used bias-controlled V and J gene primers to amplify TCRbeta CDR3 regions from genomic DNA. Rearranged TCRbeta segments were sequenced at approximately 20X coverage. Per the original workflow: Clustering was used to correct sequencing errors, and CDR3s were annotated against IMGT so that V, D and J genes could be assigned. Out-of-frame and stop-codon sequences were excluded, and only productive TCRbeta rearrangements were used in downstream analyses. Clonality was computed as one minus Shannon entropy normalized by the log of the number of unique productive sequences. Clones differing between time points or between blood and tumor were identified using Fisher's exact test with Benjamini-Hochberg correction, with an adjusted p below 0.01 applied as the threshold. TCRdb obtained this table from immuneACCESS and retained in-frame rearrangements with V and J assigned. These tables miss some clones; where compared with another copy, unresolved V genes account for less than half of the shortfall, and the remainder is unexplained. For V, J and clone size, that table is used; D and trimming come from the DNA. The sample table contains 30,000 to 50,000 clones; only one count was recorded for approximately 90% of them. The ten top clones hold 11% of the sample.

Explained via the paper, the time point label denotes: pretreatment peripheral blood. A cohort of roughly 30 patients with locally advanced or metastatic urothelial carcinoma, treated at Memorial Sloan Kettering on a trial protocol, was included. Peripheral blood mononuclear cells were collected pretreatment and during treatment, with between 1 and 8 total time points per patient. The Qiagen DNeasy Blood extraction kit was used to purify genomic DNA from total PBMCs and from tumor samples. PBMCs were collected pretreatment and during treatment and were isolated and stored as previously described. Paper-wide results and their limitations: Small sample size (n ≈ 28) and many exploratory analyses mean the results are intended to be hypothesis-generating. At 3 weeks after the start of treatment, tumor-associated TCR clones in peripheral blood had expanded more in patients with durable benefit (n ≈ 20, p = 0.022). A pretreatment peripheral blood TCR clonality below the median was linked to improved progression-free and overall survival.

Remarks on this clone: What antigen it recognizes has not been identified. The input lacks base qualities; no much larger clone sits a single base away.

According to the germline V gene (reference sequence), CDR1 reads LNHDA and CDR2 reads SQIVND. The CDR3 runs 15 amino acids, cysteine and phenylalanine included. The entry retains the CDR3 DNA only, 45 bases that are in frame from base 1. The V end loses 3 bases and the J end loses 6 bases, and a stretch of 18 bases separates them. The receptor's source is a woman between 55 and 75 years old with urothelial cancer. Source: PBMCs, taken around atezolizumab (anti-PD-L1) treatment. Recombination joined TRBV19 with TRBJ2-7; possibly the D gene is TRBD1, per 6 matching bases. The CDR3 is CASSIPGHGPGEQYF. The nucleotide sequence is given as TGTGCCAGTAGTATCCCGGGACACGGGCCGGGCGAGCAGTACTTC.